This TCR delta chain was profiled in a study of gamma-delta chains in newborns, infants, children. Overall study: Innate gammadelta T cells reportedly expand polyclonally right after birth, driven by microbial exposure, per the title.

TCRdb used CATT to re-call clones from the reads. The profile shows about 8,500 delta-chain clones, approximately 3.1% of them singletons. This clone was seen only a few times. One junction end does not reproduce the germline sequence, and a read error may be involved. Other DNA sequences in this specimen translate into the identical CDR3. The source material was blood. The TCR sequence derives from a child who was a newborn, infant or young child, either healthy, febrile or measles-vaccinated (not recorded which).

The CDR3 nucleotides are TGCGCCTGTGACTTTGTACTGGGGGATATCCGGGACACCCGACAGATGTTTTTC. As protein: CACDFVLGDIRDTRQMFF. V gene TRDV2 combines with J gene TRDJ3, with 11 bases aligning to TRDD3. Germline V gene data show CDR1 as GEAIGNYY and CDR2 as EKD. The CDR3 is 18 amino acids.